Presented here are 27 T cell receptor beta chains from one specimen sequenced in a study of control samples from healthy donors and cancer patients. The repertoire was sequenced with immunoSEQ multiplex PCR; TCRdb's copy has only in-frame clones and lacks some. Among about 250,000 clones listed, around 79% were seen once. The sequenced sample was PBMCs. The source of these receptors is a woman between 55 and 75 years old with lung cancer.

The chain combines TRBV5-1 with TRBJ1-6; a possible D gene is TRBD1 (5 bases). The CDR3 has 15 amino acids. The V gene lost 5 bases and the J gene lost 10 bases, with 19 bases spanning the gap. Germline V gene data show CDR1 as SGHRS and CDR2 as YFSETQ. CDR3: CASSRLDIKDSPLHF. As DNA, the CDR3 is TGCGCCAGCAGTCGGTTGGACATTAAGGACTCACCCCTCCACTTT.

V usage is TRBV27 and J usage is TRBJ2-2, with TRBD1 matching 12 bases. V lost 6 bases and J lost 6; bases outside the gene matches: 2. Germline-derived CDR1 and CDR2 are MNHEY and SMNVEV (reference sequence). CDR3 length: 14 amino acids. The CDR3 here is CASRRDRGPGELFF. The CDR3, as DNA: TGTGCCAGCAGACGGGACAGGGGGCCCGGGGAGCTGTTTTTT.

The V gene is TRBV27, the J gene TRBJ2-2; D gene uncertain. The ends were cut back, 1 base at V and 5 bases at J, with 8 bases in the middle. Germline CDR1 is MNHEY and CDR2 is SMNVEV (reference sequence). This CDR3 has 14 residues. The CDR3 nucleotides read TGTGCCAGCAGTTTATTGGCTGCAACCGGGGAGCTGTTTTTT. Its protein product is CASSLLAATGELFF.

This clone was counted between two and nine times. The chain recombines TRBV7-9 with TRBJ1-6; D gene uncertain. The germline gives CDR1 SEHNR, CDR2 FQNEAQ (reference sequence). The CDR3 extends over 14 amino acids. Trimming removed 7 bases at V and 16 bases at J, with 23 bases between. CDR3 coding DNA: TGTGCCAGCACCACTCATAGCGATGTGGCGCGACTCCACTTT. Translating gives CASTTHSDVARLHF. Full variable domain (outside the CDR3, taken from reference TRBV7-9 and TRBJ1-6): DTGVSQNPRHKITKRGQNVTFRCDPISEHNRLYWYRQTLGQGPEFLTYFQNEAQLEKSRLLSDRFSAERPKGSFSTLEIQRTEQGDSAMYLCASTTHSDVARLHFGNGTRLTVT.

The chain employs TRBV2 and TRBJ2-7; D might be TRBD2 (5 bases). This CDR3 has 13 amino acids. The V gene's germline CDR1 is SNHLY and CDR2 FYNNEI. V was shortened by 5 bases and J by 3 bases, with 11 bases between the two germline ends. The DNA of the CDR3 is TGTGCCAGCAGTTTAACTAGTTTCTACGAGCAGTACTTC. It yields the protein CASSLTSFYEQYF.

This chain's CDR3 is CASSLAANFGNTIYF. The CDR3 DNA is TGTGCCAGCAGCTTAGCCGCTAATTTTGGAAACACCATATATTTT. The chain couples TRBV7-2 to TRBJ1-3; the D is unclear. Germline V CDR1 and CDR2: SGHTA, FQGNSA. The CDR3 is made up of 15 amino acids. Trimming shortened V by 0 bases and J by 3 bases, and 9 bases separated the two germline ends.

V and J are TRBV5-4 and TRBJ2-7; TRBD1 agrees at 7 bases. This CDR3 has 13 residues. After removal of 3 bases from V and 6 bases from J, the junction contained 6 bases not matched to a gene. CDR1 and CDR2 (germline): SGHNT, YYREEE (reference sequence). CDR3 in amino acids: CASSSQGKGEQYF. For the CDR3, the DNA is TGTGCCAGCAGCTCACAGGGGAAGGGCGAGCAGTACTTC.

V gene TRBV5-8 combines with J gene TRBJ1-2; TRBD1 aligns across 8 bases. Trimming removed 1 base from V and 7 bases from J; junction bases left unmatched: 6. The CDR3 is 14 residues long. The germline gives CDR1 SGHTS, CDR2 YDEGEE. This chain's CDR3 is CASSLPRGLAGYTF. The CDR3 coding sequence is TGTGCCAGCAGCTTGCCCAGGGGGCTGGCTGGCTACACCTTC. Based on the CDR3 plus reference TRBV5-8 and TRBJ1-2, the full variable domain is EAGVTQSPTHLIKTRGQQATLRCSPISGHTSVYWYQQALGLGLQFLLWYDEGEERNRGNFPPRFSGRQFPNYSSELNVNALELEDSALYLCASSLPRGLAGYTFGSGTRLTVV.

The chain uses TRBV28 and TRBJ1-1; 7 bases are a match to TRBD1. The germline gives CDR1 MDHEN, CDR2 SYDVKM. This CDR3 is built from 12 residues. V lost 1 base to trimming and J lost 9 bases; unmatched junction nucleotides: 2. CDR3 in amino acids: CASSLSDRKAFF. The CDR3 DNA sequence: TGTGCCAGCAGTTTATCGGACAGGAAAGCTTTCTTT.

The V call is TRBV5-1, the J call TRBJ2-1; weak D call: TRBD2 (6 bases). The CDR3 extends over 15 amino acids. Germline CDR1 is SGHRS and CDR2 is YFSETQ. Trimming removed 0 bases from V and 10 bases from J, with 17 bases in between. The CDR3 protein is CASSLEGGTPKEQFF. The CDR3, as DNA: TGCGCCAGCAGCTTGGAGGGCGGGACGCCCAAGGAGCAGTTCTTC.

The rearrangement uses TRBV5-1 and TRBJ1-6; D is unclear. CDR1 SGHRS and CDR2 YFSETQ come from the germline V gene. The CDR3 loop spans 16 amino acids. With 0 bases removed from V and 0 bases from J, the gap between germline ends came to 7 bases. CDR3 sequence reads: CASSLAASSYNSPLHF. The CDR3 coding sequence is TGCGCCAGCAGCTTGGCAGCGAGCTCCTATAATTCACCCCTCCACTTT.

The rearrangement uses TRBV7-8 and TRBJ2-5; 8 positions agree with TRBD1. J was trimmed by 7 bases and V by 2 bases; bases with no gene match: 18. Germline CDR1 and CDR2: SGHVS and FQNEAQ. CDR3 size: 18 residues. The CDR3, as DNA: TGTGCCAGCAGCTTAAGCCGGACCTTTGGACAGGGCAGGGGGACCCAGTACTTC. Protein: CASSLSRTFGQGRGTQYF.

The V gene is TRBV5-1, the J gene TRBJ2-1; 10 nucleotides match TRBD1. The germline gives CDR1 SGHRS, CDR2 YFSETQ. Germline trimming cut 5 bases from V and 2 bases from J; bases unmatched to any gene: 4. The CDR3 sequence is 15 residues long. CDR3 amino acids: CASRGQGQAYNEQFF. DNA for the CDR3: TGCGCCAGCAGGGGACAGGGGCAGGCCTACAATGAGCAGTTCTTC.

This clone has just one count. The J gene is TRBJ2-7, the V gene TRBV4-1; D unresolved. The CDR3 totals 14 residues. Germline lookup yields CDR1 MGHRA and CDR2 YSYEKL. V gave up 0 bases and J gave up 2 bases, with 8 bases separating them. CDR3 DNA sequence: TGCGCCAGCAGCCAAGAAGTAAACCCCTACGAGCAGTACTTC. It is translated as CASSQEVNPYEQYF.

V usage is TRBV25-1 and J usage is TRBJ1-1; D gene ambiguous. V was shortened by 7 bases and J by 0 bases, with 9 bases between the two germline ends. The CDR3 runs to 13 residues. Germline V gene sequence: CDR1 MGHDK, CDR2 SYGVNS. The CDR3: CASTSRVNTEAFF. CDR3 nucleotides: TGTGCCAGCACCAGCCGGGTGAACACTGAAGCTTTCTTT.

In this sample, this clone turned up once. The chain links TRBV2 to TRBJ1-1, with 10 bases matching TRBD1. The germline gives CDR1 SNHLY, CDR2 FYNNEI. The CDR3 runs to 16 residues. The trim removed 5 bases at V and 1 base at J, leaving 7 bases unmatched. CDR3 region: CASSPDRGASNTEAFF. The CDR3 DNA reads as TGTGCCAGCAGTCCGGACAGGGGGGCCTCGAACACTGAAGCTTTCTTT.

In this sample, this clone turned up once. The rearrangement uses TRBV15 and TRBJ1-2; 7 positions match TRBD1. Trimming took 3 bases from V and 6 from J; bases not matched to a gene: 7. The CDR3 extends over 14 amino acids. In germline, CDR1 is LNHNV, CDR2 YYDKDF (reference sequence). The CDR3 DNA reads as TGTGCCACCAGCAGGGGGGACAGACAGGATGGCTACACCTTC. This encodes CATSRGDRQDGYTF.

The chain employs TRBV6-2 or TRBV6-3 and TRBJ2-6; D possibly corresponds to TRBD2 (6 bases). CDR3 length: 18 residues. The V gene lost 0 bases and the J gene lost 0 bases, with 12 bases spanning the gap. Per germline, CDR1 MNHEY and CDR2 SVGEGT. DNA for the CDR3: TGTGCCAGCAGTTACTCCACCGGGACTTCCTCTGGGGCCAACGTCCTGACTTTC. It translates to CASSYSTGTSSGANVLTF.

This clone appeared once. The rearrangement links TRBV7-6 to TRBJ1-3; D uncertain. The germline gives CDR1 SGHVS, CDR2 FNYEAQ. The CDR3 is 17 residues long. V shed 0 bases and J shed 2 bases, with 14 bases lying between them. The CDR3 protein is CASSLAYGPGTGNTIYF. CDR3 bases: TGTGCCAGCAGCTTAGCATACGGGCCGGGGACTGGAAACACCATATATTTT.

V is TRBV19 and J is TRBJ1-4; D is unclear. Germline lookup yields CDR1 LNHDA and CDR2 SQIVND (reference sequence). V lost 5 bases and J lost 8, with 12 bases in between. The CDR3 is 13 amino acids. The CDR3 loop is CASSHGEGEKLFF. For the CDR3, the DNA is TGTGCCAGTAGTCACGGGGAGGGAGAAAAACTGTTTTTT.

V and J are TRBV3-1 (or the pseudogene TRBV3-2) and TRBJ1-3, with D unclear. CDR3 length: 16 residues. Trimming removed 4 bases from V and 0 bases from J, with 13 bases in between. Germline CDR1 is LGHDT and CDR2 is YNNKEL (reference sequence). The CDR3 loop reads CASSPQVLASGNTIYF. The CDR3 coding sequence is TGTGCCAGCAGCCCCCAGGTCCTGGCCTCTGGAAACACCATATATTTT.

The rearrangement links TRBV5-5 to TRBJ1-4; unclear D gene. The germline gives CDR1 SGHKS, CDR2 YYEKEE (reference sequence). Trimming removed 4 bases from V and 0 bases from J, with 7 bases in between. This CDR3 contains 14 residues. CDR3 loop: CASSTDATNEKLFF. As DNA, the CDR3 is TGTGCCAGCAGCACCGACGCAACTAATGAAAAACTGTTTTTT.

CDR3 coding DNA: TGCGCCAGCAGCTTGGACAAGGCAGGGGTTAGCGAAGCTTTCTTT. Translation gives CASSLDKAGVSEAFF. The rearrangement uses TRBV5-1 and TRBJ1-1, with D perhaps TRBD1 (6 bases). Germline CDR1 reads SGHRS; CDR2 reads YFSETQ. Trimming pared 0 bases from V and 8 bases from J, leaving 17 bases between. This CDR3 spans 15 amino acids.

The J gene is TRBJ1-5, the V gene TRBV30; the D is unclear. CDR1 and CDR2 from the germline V gene are GTSNPN and SVGIG (reference sequence). V shed 0 bases and J shed 0 bases, with 6 bases lying between them. This CDR3 has 14 residues. This CDR3 is CAWSVGLSNQPQHF. CDR3 bases: TGTGCCTGGAGTGTAGGGCTTAGCAATCAGCCCCAGCATTTT. Filled out from reference TRBV30 and TRBJ1-5, the complete variable domain reads SQTIHQWPATLVQPVGSPLSLECTVEGTSNPNLYWYRQAAGRGLQLLFYSVGIGQISSEVPQNLSASRPQDRQFILSSKKLLLSDSGFYLCAWSVGLSNQPQHFGDGTRLSIL.

V and J are TRBV2 and TRBJ1-1, with no clear D. The ends were cut back, 1 base at V and 1 base at J, with 7 bases in the middle. Germline V gene data show CDR1 as SNHLY and CDR2 as FYNNEI. This CDR3 comprises 14 residues. The CDR3 spells CASSEERQNTEAFF. The CDR3 coding sequence is TGTGCCAGCAGTGAAGAACGGCAGAACACTGAAGCTTTCTTT.

The chain employs TRBV3-1 (or the pseudogene TRBV3-2) and TRBJ2-7, with TRBD2 as a possible D gene (5 bases). The CDR3 totals 12 residues. The germline CDR1 and CDR2 sequences are LGHDT and YNNKEL (reference sequence). The V gene lost 7 bases and the J gene lost 7 bases, with 14 bases spanning the gap. CDR3 DNA sequence: TGTGCCAGCAATGTCCCGCCGGGAGAGCAGTACTTC. Translation: CASNVPPGEQYF.

This clone was observed a single time. V gene TRBV10-3 combines with J gene TRBJ2-7, with D tentatively TRBD1 (7 bases). Trimming took 3 bases from V and 7 from J, leaving 22 bases between them. CDR1 and CDR2 (germline): ENHRY, SYGVKD. The CDR3 covers 16 residues. The CDR3 loop is CAISDFDRASGGEQYF. The CDR3 nucleotides read TGTGCCATCAGTGACTTTGACAGGGCCTCCGGGGGAGAGCAGTACTTC.